This TCR beta chain was recovered during a study of blood T cell repertoires in COVID-19. TCRdb's copy holds only in-frame clones and misses some; the assay was immunoSEQ multiplex PCR. The sample has some 270,000 clones, approximately 83% seen once. Germline V CDR1 and CDR2: SEHNR, FQNEAQ (reference sequence). The V end lost 6 bases, the J end lost 6 bases, and 11 bases lay between the germline ends. This CDR3 is 13 amino acids long. The chain links TRBV7-9 to TRBJ1-4; D might be TRBD1 (6 bases). This receptor was identified in a man over 45 who had recovered from COVID-19. The sample comprised PBMCs or T cells enriched from blood (not recorded which). In DNA form, the CDR3 reads TGTGCCAGCAGAACAGGGCTGGATGAAAAACTGTTTTTT. Translating it yields CASRTGLDEKLFF.